This TCR beta chain is drawn from a study of shared clonotypes between healthy human individuals. Whole-study context: Each donor contributed plates that comprised three CD4 naive, three CD4 memory, two CD8 naive and one CD8 memory.

The V gene end was trimmed by 7 bases and the J gene end by 6 bases; junction bases not matched to a gene: 14. The germline gives CDR1 MDHEN, CDR2 SYDVKM. The CDR3 loop spans 16 amino acids. At a deep level, the assay was run. Sequencing was performed with immunoSEQ multiplex PCR; in TCRdb, only in-frame clones are kept and a portion is missing. The sample has 1.5 million to 1.9 million clones, 98% seen once. This TCR came from a man aged 25 to 45 in good health. The V call is TRBV28, the J call TRBJ1-5; 8 bases line up with TRBD1. Material: naive CD4+ T cells sorted from blood. Subset denoted: CD45RA+ positively selected. CDR3 coding DNA: TGTGCCAGCATCGGGGAGGGGACAGGTTGGAGTCAGCCCCAGCATTTT. Protein product: CASIGEGTGWSQPQHF.